The clone carrying this TCR beta chain was seen only a few times. Treatment reported: oral pan-JAK inhibitor, 5-10 mg twice daily. RNA extraction was followed by reverse transcription into cDNA, which acted as the sequencing template. Libraries were prepared by immunoSEQ multiplex PCR; TCRdb keeps only in-frame clonotypes and omits some of them. The sample contains 150,000 to 200,000 clones, roughly three fifths of which appear only once. This record comes from a study of CD8+ T cells in alopecia areata. Per the germline V gene, CDR1 is KGHSH and CDR2 is LQKENI. The CDR3 is 13 amino acids. Trimming left V 4 bases short and J 2 bases short, with 9 bases between.

The sample in question was CD4+ T cells sorted from blood, obtained around week 47, from a patient treated with tofacitinib. The rearrangement links TRBV18 to TRBJ2-7; D possibly corresponds to TRBD1 (6 bases). This sequence originates from a human donor with alopecia areata. CDR3 sequence reads: CASSRDRTYEQYF. CDR3 DNA: TGTGCCAGCTCACGTGACAGGACCTACGAGCAGTACTTC.